The rows below give T cell receptor beta chains drawn from one sample of a study of radiotherapy plus CTLA-4 blockade in lung cancer. Using immunoSEQ multiplex PCR, the repertoire was profiled, and TCRdb retains in-frame clones only, with some absent. The repertoire includes 90,000 or so clones, less than 90% of them detected once, and 0.82% sits in the top ten. The sample here was peripheral blood, taken from a patient treated with radiotherapy plus ipilimumab. These receptors were taken from a human donor with non-small cell lung cancer who had stable disease on radiotherapy plus ipilimumab. Each CDR3 is given with its conserved first and last residue. Each record gives: J gene, V gene, CDR3 protein.

TRBJ2-1,TRBV28,CASSLAGLNNEQFF
TRBJ2-7,TRBV6-6,CASSPRGVSYEQYF
TRBJ2-7,TRBV28,CASSPTGAASYEQYF
TRBJ2-7,TRBV5-4,CASRPGTGGSYEQYF
TRBJ1-4,TRBV5-1,CASSPTGVTNEKLFF
TRBJ2-2,TRBV11-2,CASSFSPRGNTGELFF
TRBJ1-5,TRBV4-2,CASSLTPQGGRNQPQHF
TRBJ2-1,TRBV5-1,CASSSGRERRIF
TRBJ2-2,TRBV2,CASSRRNTGELFF
TRBJ1-2,TRBV6-6,CASSGTDRYGYTF
TRBJ1-3,TRBV7-9,CASSWAGGTGNTIYF
TRBJ2-7,TRBV10-2,CASRAGASYEQYF
TRBJ2-7,TRBV28,CASSLLKGSGSYEQYF
TRBJ2-7,TRBV2,CASSEQTSDSYEQYF
TRBJ2-5,TRBV5-1,CASSLAPDQETQYF
TRBJ1-4,TRBV19,CASTQSRGGNEKLFF
TRBJ2-1,TRBV9,CASSPREAGGTEQFF
TRBJ2-6,TRBV27,CASRRLFSGANVLTF